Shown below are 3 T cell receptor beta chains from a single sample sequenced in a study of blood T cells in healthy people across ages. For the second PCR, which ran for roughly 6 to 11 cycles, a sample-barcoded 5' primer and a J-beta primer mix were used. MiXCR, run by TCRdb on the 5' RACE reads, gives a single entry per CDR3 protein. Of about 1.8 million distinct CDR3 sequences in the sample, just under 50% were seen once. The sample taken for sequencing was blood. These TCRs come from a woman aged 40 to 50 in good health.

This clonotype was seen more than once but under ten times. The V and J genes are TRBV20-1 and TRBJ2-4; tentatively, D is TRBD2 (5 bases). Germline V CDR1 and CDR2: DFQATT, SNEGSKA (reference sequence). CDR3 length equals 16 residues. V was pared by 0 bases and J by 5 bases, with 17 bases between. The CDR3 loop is CSARDFRGYEQNIQYF. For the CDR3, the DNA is TGCAGTGCTAGAGATTTTCGGGGATACGAACAAAACATTCAGTACTTC.

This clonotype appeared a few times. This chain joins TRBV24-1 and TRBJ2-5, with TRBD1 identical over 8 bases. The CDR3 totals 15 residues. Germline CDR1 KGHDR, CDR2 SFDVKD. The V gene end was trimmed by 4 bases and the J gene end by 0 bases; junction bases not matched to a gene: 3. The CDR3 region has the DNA TGTGCCACCAGTGAGATGACAGGGGACCAAGAGACCCAGTACTTC. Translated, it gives CATSEMTGDQETQYF.

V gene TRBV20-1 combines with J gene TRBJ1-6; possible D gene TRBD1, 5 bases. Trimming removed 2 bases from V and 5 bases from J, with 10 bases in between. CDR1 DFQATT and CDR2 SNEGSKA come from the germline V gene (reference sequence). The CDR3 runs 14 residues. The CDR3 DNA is TGCAGTGCTAGAAAACAGGAAGATAATTCACCCCTCCACTTT. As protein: CSARKQEDNSPLHF.